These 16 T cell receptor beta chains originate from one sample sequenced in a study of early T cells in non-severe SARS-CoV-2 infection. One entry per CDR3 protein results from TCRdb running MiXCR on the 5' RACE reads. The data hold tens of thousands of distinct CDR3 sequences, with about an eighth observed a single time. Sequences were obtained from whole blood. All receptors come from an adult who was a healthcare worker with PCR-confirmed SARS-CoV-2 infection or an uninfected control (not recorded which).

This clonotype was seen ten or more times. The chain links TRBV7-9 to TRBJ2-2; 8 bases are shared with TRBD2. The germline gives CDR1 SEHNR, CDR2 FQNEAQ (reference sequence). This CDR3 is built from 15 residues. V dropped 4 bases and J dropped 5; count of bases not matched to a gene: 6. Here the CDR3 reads CASSSLAGPTGELFF. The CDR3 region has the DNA TGTGCCAGCAGCTCATTAGCGGGACCAACCGGGGAGCTGTTTTTT.

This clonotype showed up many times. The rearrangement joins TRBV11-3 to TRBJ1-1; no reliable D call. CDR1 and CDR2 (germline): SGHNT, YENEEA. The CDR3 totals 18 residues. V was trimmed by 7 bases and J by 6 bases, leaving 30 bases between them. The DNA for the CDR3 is TGTGCCAGCACCATGGTGGGGTTCTCAGAGAGGCCGGAGGCTGAAGCTTTCTTT. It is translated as CASTMVGFSERPEAEAFF.

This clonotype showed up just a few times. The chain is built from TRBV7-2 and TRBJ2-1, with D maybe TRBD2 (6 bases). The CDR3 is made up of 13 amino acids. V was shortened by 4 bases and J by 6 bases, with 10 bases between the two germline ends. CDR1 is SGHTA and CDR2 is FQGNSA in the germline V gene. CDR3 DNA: TGTGCCAGCAGCTCTGAACTAGCCAATGAGCAGTTCTTC. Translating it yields CASSSELANEQFF.

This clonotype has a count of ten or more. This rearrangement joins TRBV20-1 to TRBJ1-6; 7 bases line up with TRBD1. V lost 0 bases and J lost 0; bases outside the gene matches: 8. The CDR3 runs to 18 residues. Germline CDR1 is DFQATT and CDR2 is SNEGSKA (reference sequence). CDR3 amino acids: CSARDLRQGSSYNSPLHF. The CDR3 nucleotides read TGCAGTGCTAGAGACTTAAGACAGGGTAGCTCCTATAATTCACCCCTCCACTTT.

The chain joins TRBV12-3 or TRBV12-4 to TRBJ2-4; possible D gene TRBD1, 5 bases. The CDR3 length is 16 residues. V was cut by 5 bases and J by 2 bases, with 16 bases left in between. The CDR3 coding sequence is TGTGCCAGCAGTCACAAGGGGTTTTTAACCAAAAACATTCAGTACTTC. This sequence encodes CASSHKGFLTKNIQYF.

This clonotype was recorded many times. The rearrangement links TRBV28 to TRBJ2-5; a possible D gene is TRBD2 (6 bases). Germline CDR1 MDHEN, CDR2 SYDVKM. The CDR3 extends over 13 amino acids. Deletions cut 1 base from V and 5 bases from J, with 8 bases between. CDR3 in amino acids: CASSLSGRETQYF. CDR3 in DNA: TGTGCCAGCAGTTTATCGGGGAGGGAGACCCAGTACTTC.

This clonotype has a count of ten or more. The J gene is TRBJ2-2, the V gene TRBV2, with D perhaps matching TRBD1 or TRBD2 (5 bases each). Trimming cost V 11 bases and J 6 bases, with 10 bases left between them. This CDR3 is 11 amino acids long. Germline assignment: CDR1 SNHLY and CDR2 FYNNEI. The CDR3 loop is CASGLAGELFF. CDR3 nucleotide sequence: TGTGCCTCGGGGCTCGCCGGGGAGCTGTTTTTT.

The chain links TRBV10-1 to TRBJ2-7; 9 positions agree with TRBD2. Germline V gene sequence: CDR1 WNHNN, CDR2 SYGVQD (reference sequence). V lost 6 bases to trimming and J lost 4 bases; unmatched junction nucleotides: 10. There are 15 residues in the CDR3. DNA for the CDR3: TGCGCCAGCAGCCCTAGCGGGACTGCTGCATACGAGCAGTACTTC. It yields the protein CASSPSGTAAYEQYF.

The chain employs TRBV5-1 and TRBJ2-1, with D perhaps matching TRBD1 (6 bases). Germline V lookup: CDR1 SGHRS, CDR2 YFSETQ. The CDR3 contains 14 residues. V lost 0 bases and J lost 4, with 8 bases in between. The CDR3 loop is CASSLGGPYNEQFF. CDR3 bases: TGCGCCAGCAGCTTGGGGGGGCCATACAATGAGCAGTTCTTC.

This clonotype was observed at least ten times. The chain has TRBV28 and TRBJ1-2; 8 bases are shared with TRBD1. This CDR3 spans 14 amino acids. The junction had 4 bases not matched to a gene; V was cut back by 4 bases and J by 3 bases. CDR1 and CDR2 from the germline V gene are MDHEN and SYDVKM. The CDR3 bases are TGTGCCAGCAGTTCGACAGGGGCGGACTATGGCTACACCTTC. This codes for CASSSTGADYGYTF.

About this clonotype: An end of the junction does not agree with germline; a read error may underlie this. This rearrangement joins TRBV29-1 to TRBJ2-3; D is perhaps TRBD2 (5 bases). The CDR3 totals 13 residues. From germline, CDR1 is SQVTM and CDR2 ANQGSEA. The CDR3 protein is CSVREGVGDTQYF. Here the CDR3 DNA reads TGCAGCGTTCGAGAGGGAGTCGGTGATACACAGTATTTT.

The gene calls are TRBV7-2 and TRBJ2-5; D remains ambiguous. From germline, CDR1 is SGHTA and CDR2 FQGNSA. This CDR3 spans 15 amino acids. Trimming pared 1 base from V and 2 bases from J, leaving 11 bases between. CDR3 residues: CASSLGVSRQETQYF. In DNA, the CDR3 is TGTGCCAGCAGCTTAGGAGTTAGCAGACAAGAGACCCAGTACTTC.

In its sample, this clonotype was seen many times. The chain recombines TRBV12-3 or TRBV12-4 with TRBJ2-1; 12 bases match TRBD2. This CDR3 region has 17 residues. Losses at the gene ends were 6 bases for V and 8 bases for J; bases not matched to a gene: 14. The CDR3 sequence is CASSMRLAGVIFYEQFF. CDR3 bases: TGTGCCAGCAGCATGAGACTAGCGGGAGTGATCTTCTATGAGCAGTTCTTC.

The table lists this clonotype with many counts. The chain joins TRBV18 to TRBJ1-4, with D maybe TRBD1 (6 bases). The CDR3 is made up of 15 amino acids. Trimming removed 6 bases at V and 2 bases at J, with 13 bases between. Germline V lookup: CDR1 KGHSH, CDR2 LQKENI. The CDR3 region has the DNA TGTGCCAGCTCCCACCGCCAGGGGACTAATGAAAAACTGTTTTTT. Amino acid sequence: CASSHRQGTNEKLFF.

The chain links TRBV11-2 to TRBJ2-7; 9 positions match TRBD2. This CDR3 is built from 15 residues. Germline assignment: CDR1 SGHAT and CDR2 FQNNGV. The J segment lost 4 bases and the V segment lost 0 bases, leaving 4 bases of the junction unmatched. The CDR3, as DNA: TGTGCCAGCAGCTTAGAGGGCCTAGCGGGGTACGAGCAGTACTTC. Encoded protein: CASSLEGLAGYEQYF. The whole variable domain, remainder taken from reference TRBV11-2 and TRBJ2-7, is EAGVAQSPRYKIIEKRQSVAFWCNPISGHATLYWYQQILGQGPKLLIQFQNNGVVDDSQLPKDRFSAERLKGVDSTLKIQPAKLEDSAVYLCASSLEGLAGYEQYFGPGTRLTVT.

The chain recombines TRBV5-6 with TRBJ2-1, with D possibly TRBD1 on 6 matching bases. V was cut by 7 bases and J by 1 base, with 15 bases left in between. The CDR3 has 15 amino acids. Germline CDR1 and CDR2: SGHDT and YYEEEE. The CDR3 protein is CASGSITGSYNEQFF. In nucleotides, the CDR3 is TGTGCCAGCGGATCCATTACAGGGTCCTACAATGAGCAGTTCTTC.